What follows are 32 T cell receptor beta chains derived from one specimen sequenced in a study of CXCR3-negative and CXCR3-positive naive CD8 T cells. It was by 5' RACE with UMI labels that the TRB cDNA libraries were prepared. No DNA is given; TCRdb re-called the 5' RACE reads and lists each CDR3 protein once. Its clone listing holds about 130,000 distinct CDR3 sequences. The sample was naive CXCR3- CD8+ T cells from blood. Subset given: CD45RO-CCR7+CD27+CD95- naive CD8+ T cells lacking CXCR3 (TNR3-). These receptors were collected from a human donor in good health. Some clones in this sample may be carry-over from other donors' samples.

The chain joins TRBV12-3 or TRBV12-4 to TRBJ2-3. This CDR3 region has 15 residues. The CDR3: CASTDLKTGTDTQYF.

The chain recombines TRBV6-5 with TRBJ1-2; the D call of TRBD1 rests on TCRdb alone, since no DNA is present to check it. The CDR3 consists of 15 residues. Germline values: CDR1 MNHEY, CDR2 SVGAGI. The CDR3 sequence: CASRPTGQFNYGYTF.

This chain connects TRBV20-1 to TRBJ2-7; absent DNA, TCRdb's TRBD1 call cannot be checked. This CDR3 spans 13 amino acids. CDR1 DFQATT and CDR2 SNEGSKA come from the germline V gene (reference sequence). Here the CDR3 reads CSARGDREYEQYF.

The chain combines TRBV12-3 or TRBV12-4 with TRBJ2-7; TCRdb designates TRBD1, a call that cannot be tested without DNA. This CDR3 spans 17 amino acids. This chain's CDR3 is CASSLSVKQGSSYEQYF.

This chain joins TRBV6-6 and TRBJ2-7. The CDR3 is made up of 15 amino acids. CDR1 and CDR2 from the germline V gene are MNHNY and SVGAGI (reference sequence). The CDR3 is CASSYMENRAYEQYF.

The CDR3 region is CASSYRQGRSEQYF. The chain is built from TRBV7-8 and TRBJ2-7; TCRdb returns TRBD1, unconfirmable since there is no DNA. From germline, CDR1 is SGHVS and CDR2 FQNEAQ. The CDR3 runs 14 residues.

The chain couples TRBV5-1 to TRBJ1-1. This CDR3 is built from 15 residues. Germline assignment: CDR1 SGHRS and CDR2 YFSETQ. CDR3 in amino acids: CASSYWAGEDTEAFF.

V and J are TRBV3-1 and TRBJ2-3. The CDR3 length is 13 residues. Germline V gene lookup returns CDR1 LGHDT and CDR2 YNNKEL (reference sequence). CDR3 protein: CASSQVGSDTQYF.

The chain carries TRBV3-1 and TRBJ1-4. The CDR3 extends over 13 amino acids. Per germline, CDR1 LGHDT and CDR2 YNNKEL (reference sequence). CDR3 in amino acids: CASSRALGEKLFF.

The CDR3 loop is CASSFFIWGRTGHYEQYF. This sequence joins TRBV7-8 and TRBJ2-7; TCRdb outputs TRBD2, but without DNA this stays unchecked. The germline V gene has CDR1 SGHVS and CDR2 FQNEAQ. The length of the CDR3 is 18 residues.

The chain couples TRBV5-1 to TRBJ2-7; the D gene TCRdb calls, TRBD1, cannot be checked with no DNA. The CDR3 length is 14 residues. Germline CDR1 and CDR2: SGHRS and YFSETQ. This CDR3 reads CASSSPQTGYEQYF.

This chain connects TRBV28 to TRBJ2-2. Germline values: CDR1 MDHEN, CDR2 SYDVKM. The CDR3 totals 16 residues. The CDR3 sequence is CASNPELGSVTGELFF.

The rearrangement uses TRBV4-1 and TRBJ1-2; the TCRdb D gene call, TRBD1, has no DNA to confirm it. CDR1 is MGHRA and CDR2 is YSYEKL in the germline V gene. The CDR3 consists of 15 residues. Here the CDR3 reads CASSQEQGRVYGYTF.

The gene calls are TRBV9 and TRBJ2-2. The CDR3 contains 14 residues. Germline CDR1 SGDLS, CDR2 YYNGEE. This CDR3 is CASSVASATGELFF.

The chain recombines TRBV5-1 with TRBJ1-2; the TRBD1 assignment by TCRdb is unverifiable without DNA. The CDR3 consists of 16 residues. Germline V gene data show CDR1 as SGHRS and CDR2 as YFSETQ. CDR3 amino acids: CASSPGTGAGYYGYTF. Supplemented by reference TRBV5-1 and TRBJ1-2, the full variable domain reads KAGVTQTPRYLIKTRGQQVTLSCSPISGHRSVSWYQQTPGQGLQFLFEYFSETQRNKGNFPGRFSGRQFSNSRSEMNVSTLELGDSALYLCASSPGTGAGYYGYTFGSGTRLTVV.

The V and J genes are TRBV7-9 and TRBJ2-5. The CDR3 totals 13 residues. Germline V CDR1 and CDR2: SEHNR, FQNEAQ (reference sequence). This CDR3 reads CASTTGDQETQYF.

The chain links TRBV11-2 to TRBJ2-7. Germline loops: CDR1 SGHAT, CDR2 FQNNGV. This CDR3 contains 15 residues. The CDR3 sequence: CASSLGRLDSYEQYF.

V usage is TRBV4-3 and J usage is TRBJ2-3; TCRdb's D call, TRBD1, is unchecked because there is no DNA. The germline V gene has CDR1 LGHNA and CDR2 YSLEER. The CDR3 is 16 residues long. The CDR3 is CASSPQGLEWADTLYF.

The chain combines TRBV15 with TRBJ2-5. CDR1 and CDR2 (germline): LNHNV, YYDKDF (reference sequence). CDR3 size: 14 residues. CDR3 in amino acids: CATSRRPQWETQYF.

The CDR3 is CASSEGIASDTQYF. This sequence joins TRBV5-4 and TRBJ2-3; with no DNA, the TCRdb D assignment of TRBD2 cannot be verified. Germline V gene data show CDR1 as SGHNT and CDR2 as YYREEE (reference sequence). CDR3 size: 14 residues.

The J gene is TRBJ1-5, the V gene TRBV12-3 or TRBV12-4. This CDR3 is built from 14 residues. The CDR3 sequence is CASSLIGSNQPQHF.

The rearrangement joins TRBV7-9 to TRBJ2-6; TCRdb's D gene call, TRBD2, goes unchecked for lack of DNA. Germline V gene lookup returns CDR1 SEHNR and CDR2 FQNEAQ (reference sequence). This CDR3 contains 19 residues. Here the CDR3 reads CASSPLAGGPVPGANVLTF.

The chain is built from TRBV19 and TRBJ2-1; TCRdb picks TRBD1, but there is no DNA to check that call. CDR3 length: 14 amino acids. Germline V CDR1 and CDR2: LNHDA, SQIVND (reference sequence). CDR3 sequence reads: CASSRRDTHNEQFF.

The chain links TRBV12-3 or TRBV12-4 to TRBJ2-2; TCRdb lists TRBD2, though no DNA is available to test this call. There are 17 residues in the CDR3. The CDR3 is CASSFGSGRAVSGELFF.

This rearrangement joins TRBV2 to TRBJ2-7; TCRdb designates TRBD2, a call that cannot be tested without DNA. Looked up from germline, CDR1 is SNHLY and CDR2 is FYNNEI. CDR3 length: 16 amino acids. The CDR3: CASSDPTSGKSYEQYF.

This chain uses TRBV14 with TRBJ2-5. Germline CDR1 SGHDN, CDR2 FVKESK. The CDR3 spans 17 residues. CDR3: CASSQWSIKPRQETQYF.

This chain's CDR3 is CASSLARRDYGYTF. The chain uses TRBV11-2 and TRBJ1-2; TCRdb picks TRBD1, but there is no DNA to check that call. This CDR3 is built from 14 residues. Germline V gene lookup returns CDR1 SGHAT and CDR2 FQNNGV.

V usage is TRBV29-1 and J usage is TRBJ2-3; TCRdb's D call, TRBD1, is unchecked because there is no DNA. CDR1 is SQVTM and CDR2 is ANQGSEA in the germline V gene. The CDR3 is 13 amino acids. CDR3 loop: CSVTGQVTDTQYF.

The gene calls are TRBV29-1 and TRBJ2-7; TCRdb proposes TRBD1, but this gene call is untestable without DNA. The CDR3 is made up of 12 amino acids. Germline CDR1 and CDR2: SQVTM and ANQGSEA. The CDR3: CSVRFQGYEQYF.

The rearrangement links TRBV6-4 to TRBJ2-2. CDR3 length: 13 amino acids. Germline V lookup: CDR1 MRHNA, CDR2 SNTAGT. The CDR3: CASSESNTGELFF.

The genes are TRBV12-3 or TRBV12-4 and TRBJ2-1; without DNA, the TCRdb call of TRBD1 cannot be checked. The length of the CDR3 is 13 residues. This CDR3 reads CASTSRRDNEQFF.

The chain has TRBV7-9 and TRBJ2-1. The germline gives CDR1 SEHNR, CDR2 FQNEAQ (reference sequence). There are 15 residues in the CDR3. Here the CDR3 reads CASSYGVASYNEQFF.